There are a few counts of the clone carrying this TCR beta chain. What it binds is not known. This record comes from a study of beta chain features in type 1 diabetes. Overall study: In all, roughly 98,000,000 sorted cells from all samples were analyzed.

The CDR3 is 14 amino acids. With 6 bases clipped from V and 5 bases from J, the junction kept 7 bases outside the gene matches. Per germline, CDR1 MNHEY and CDR2 SMNVEV (reference sequence). All of the isolated RNA was reverse transcribed, so expressed TCRB transcripts were sequenced. Clones were read by immunoSEQ multiplex PCR, and TCRdb kept only the in-frame ones, dropping some. The sample consists of roughly 160,000 clones, around 8% of them appearing once. Naive, central memory, regulatory and stem cell-like memory cells within the CD4+ compartment were sorted using CD45RO/CCR7/CD25/CD127/CD95/CD27. In all sorted populations, purity surpassed 95%. Study conclusions and caveats: Type 1 diabetes patients had VDJ junctions that carried fewer insertions and more deletions. Patients with Type 1 diabetes showed moderately but significantly shorter TCRB CDR3s in all four CD4+ subsets.

The source is a woman aged 40 to 49 with type 1 diabetes. The rearrangement uses TRBV27 and TRBJ2-1; 7 bases fit TRBD1. Input material: central memory CD4+ T cells from blood. The CDR3 protein is CASRKAGTDNEQFF. For the CDR3, the DNA is TGTGCCAGCAGAAAGGCCGGGACAGACAATGAGCAGTTCTTC.